This T cell receptor beta chain was obtained from a study of T cell responses to AZD1222 COVID-19 vaccine. Notes on the study in general: The sample set comprised mostly white British donors with more females, and clonal diversity was possibly underestimated. Once two AZD1222 doses were given, Spike-specific TCR breadth and depth went up. Vaccine-related CD4 TCRs covered spike, predominating at 160-218 and 743-854.

Libraries were prepared by immunoSEQ multiplex PCR; TCRdb keeps only in-frame clonotypes and omits some of them. The table lists roughly 80,000 clones, around nine tenths of them singletons, with roughly 10% in the top ten. As concerns this clone: No antigen is known for it.

V lost 3 bases and J 0 bases, leaving 10 bases between the germline ends. The CDR3 totals 15 residues. Germline CDR1 and CDR2: LGHNA and YNFKEQ. Second doses that came at about 4 or about 12 weeks were put together. Here the sequenced sample was peripheral blood, taken 28 days after the second AZD1222 dose. This TCR came from an adult who received the AZD1222 COVID-19 vaccine. This rearrangement joins TRBV4-2 to TRBJ2-3; D gene uncertain. The chain's CDR3 is CASSQSPSSTDTQYF. The CDR3 DNA is TGTGCCAGCAGCCAGTCGCCCTCTAGCACAGATACGCAGTATTTT.